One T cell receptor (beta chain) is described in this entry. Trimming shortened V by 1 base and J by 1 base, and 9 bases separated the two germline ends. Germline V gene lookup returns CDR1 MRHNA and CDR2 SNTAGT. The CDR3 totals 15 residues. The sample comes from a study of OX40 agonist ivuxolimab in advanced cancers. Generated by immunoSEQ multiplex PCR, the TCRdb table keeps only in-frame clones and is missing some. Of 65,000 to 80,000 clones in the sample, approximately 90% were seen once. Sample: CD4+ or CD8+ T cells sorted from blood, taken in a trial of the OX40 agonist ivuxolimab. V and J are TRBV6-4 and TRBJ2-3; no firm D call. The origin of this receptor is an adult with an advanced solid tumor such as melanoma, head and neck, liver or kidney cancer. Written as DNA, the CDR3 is TGTGCCAGCAGTGACTGGGGAAGCGGCACAGATACGCAGTATTTT. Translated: CASSDWGSGTDTQYF.